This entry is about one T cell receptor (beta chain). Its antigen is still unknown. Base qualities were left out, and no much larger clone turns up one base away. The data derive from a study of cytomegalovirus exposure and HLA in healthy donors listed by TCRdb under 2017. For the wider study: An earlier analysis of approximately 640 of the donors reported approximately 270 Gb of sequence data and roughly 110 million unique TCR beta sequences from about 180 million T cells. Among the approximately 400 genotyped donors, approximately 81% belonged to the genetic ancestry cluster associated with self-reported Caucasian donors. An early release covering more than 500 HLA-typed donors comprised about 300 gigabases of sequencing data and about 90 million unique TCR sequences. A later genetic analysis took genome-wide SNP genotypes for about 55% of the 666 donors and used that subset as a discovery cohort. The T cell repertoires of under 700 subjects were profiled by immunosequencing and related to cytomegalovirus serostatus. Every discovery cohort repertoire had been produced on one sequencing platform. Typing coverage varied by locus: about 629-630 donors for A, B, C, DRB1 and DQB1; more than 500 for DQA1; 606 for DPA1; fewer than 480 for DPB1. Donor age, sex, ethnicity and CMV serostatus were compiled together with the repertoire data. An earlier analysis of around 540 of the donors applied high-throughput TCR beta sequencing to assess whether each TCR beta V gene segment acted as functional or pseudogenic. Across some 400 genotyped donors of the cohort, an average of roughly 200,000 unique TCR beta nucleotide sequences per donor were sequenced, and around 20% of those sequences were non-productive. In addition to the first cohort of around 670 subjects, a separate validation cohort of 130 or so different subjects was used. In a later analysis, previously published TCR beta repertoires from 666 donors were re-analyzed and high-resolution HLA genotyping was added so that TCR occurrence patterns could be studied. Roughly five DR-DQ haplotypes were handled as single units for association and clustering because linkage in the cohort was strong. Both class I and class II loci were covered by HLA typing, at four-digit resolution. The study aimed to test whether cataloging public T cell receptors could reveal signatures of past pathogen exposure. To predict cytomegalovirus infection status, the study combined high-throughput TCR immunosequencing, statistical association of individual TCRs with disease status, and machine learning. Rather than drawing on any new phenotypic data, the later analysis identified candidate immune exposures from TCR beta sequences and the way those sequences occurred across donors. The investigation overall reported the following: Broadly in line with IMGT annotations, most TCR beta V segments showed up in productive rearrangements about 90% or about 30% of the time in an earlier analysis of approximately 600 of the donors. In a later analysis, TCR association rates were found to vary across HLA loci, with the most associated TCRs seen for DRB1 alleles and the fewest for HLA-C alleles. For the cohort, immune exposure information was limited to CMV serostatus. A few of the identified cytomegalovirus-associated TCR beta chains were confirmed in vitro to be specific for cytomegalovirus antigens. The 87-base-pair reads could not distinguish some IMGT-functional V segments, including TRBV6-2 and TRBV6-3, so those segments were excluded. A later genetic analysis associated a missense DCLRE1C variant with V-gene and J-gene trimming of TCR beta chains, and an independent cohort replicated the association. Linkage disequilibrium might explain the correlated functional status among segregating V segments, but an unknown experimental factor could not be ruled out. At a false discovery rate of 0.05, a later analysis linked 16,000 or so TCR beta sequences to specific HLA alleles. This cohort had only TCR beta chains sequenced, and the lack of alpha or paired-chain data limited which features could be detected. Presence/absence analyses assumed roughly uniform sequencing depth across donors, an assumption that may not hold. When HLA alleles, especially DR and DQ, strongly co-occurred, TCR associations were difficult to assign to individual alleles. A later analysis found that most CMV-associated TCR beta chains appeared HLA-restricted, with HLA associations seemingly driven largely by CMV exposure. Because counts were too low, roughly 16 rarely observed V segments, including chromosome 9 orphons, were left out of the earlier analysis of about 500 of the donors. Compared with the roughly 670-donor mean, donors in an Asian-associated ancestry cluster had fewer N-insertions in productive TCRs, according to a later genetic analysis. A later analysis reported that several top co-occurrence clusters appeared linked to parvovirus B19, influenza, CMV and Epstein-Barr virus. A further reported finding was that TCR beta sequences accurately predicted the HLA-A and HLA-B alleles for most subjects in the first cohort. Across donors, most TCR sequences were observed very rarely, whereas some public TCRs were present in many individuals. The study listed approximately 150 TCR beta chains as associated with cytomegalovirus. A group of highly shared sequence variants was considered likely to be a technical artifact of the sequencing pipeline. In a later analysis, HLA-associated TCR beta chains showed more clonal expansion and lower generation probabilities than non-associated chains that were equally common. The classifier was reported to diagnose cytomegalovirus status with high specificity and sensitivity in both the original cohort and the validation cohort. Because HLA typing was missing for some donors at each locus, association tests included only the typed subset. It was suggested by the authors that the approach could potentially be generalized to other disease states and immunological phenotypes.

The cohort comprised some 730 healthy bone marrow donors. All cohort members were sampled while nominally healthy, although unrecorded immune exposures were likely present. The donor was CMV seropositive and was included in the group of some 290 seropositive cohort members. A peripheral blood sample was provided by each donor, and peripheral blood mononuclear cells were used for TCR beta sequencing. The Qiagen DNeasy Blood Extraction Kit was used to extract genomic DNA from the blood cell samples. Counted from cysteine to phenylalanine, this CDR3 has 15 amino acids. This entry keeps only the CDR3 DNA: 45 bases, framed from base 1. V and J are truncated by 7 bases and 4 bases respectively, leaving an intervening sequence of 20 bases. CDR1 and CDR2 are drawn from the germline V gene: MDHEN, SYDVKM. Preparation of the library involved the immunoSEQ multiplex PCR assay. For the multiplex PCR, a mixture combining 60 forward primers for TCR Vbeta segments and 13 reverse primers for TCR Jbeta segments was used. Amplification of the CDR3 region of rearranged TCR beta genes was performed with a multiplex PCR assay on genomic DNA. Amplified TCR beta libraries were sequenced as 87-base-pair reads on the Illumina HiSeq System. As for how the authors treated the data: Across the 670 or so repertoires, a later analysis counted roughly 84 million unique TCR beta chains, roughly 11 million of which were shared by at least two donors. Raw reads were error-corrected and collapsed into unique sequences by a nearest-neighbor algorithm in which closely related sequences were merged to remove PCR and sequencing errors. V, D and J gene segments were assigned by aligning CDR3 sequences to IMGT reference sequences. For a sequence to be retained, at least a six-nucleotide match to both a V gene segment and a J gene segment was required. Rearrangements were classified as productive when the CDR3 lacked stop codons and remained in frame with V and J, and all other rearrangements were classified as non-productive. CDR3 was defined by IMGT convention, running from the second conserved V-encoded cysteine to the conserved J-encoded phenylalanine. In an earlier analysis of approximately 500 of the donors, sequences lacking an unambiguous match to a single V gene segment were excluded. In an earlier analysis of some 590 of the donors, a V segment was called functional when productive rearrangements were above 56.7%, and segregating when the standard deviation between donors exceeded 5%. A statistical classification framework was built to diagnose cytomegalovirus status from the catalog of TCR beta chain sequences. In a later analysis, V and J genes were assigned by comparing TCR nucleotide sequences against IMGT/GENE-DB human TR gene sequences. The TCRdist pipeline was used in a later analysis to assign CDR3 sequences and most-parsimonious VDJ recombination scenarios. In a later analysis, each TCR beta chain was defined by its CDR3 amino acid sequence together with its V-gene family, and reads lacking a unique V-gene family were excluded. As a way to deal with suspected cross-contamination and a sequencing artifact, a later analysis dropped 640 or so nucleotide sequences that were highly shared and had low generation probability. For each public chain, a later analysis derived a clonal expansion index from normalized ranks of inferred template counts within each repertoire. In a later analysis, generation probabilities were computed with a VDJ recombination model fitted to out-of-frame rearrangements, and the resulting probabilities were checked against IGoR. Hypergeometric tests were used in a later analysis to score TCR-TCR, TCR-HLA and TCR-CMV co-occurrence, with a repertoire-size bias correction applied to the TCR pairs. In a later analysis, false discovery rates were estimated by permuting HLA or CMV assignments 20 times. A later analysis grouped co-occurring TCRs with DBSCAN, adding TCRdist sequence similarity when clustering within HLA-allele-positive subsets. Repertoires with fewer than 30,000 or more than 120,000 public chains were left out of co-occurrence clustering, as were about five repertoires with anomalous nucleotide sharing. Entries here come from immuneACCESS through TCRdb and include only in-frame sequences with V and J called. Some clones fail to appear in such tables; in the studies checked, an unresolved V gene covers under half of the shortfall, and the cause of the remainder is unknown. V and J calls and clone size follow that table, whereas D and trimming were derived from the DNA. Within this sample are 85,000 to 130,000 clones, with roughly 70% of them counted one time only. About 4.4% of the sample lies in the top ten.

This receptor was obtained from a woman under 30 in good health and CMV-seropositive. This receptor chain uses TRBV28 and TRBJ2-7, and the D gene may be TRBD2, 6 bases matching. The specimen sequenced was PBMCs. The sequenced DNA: TGTGCCAGCATTGGGGCGGCGGGACGCCCTTACGAGCAGTACTTC. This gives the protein CASIGAAGRPYEQYF. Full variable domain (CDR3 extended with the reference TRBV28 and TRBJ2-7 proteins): DVKVTQSSRYLVKRTGEKVFLECVQDMDHENMFWYRQDPGLGLRLIYFSYDVKMKEKGDIPEGYSVSREKKERFSLILESASTNQTSMYLCASIGAAGRPYEQYFGPGTRLTVT.